The entry below describes one TCR beta chain. The sample is drawn from a study of human versus mouse CDR3 diversity and MHC coevolution. About the research overall: Between about 0.6 x 10^7 and 1.8 x 10^7 valid reads came from each sample.

The assay was immunoSEQ multiplex PCR, and TCRdb's table has in-frame clones only and misses some. This repertoire shows about 83,000 clones, 92% found once; its top ten account for about 0.14%. Naive CD4 T cells, CD45RO-negative and CD62L-positive, were flow-sorted from PBMCs. The CDR3 has 14 amino acids. Trimming took off 5 bases at V and 2 bases at J, with 13 bases between the two ends. Germline V lookup: CDR1 SGHAT, CDR2 FQNNGV. This sequence was found in a person aged 25 to 69 in good health. The sample consisted of naive CD4+ T cells from blood. Indicated subset: CD45RO-negative CD62L-positive naive CD4 T cells. V gene TRBV11-2 combines with J gene TRBJ2-7, with D perhaps matching TRBD2 (5 bases). The chain's CDR3 is CASSPAAATYEQYF. The DNA for the CDR3 is TGTGCCAGCAGCCCAGCGGCGGCAACCTACGAGCAGTACTTC.